This T cell receptor (beta chain) stems from a study of OX40 agonist ivuxolimab in advanced cancers. Overall study context: Previous treatment with anti-PD-1, anti-PD-L1 or anti-CTLA-4 therapy was allowed; under 50% had received some. Study observations and caveats: Partial responders receiving 0.1-3.0 mg/kg showed among the lowest clonal expansion. Antigen targets of the expanded peripheral T cells went undetermined.

For this clone: No antigen is known for it.

Measured with immunoSEQ multiplex PCR; TCRdb has only the in-frame clones, and not every one. This table holds under 100,000 clones, 70% to 90% found once. Germline loops: CDR1 LGHNT, CDR2 FRNRAP. This CDR3 has 17 amino acids. The chain has TRBV12-5 and TRBJ2-5; 7 bases align to TRBD1. The J call may be incorrect, as the DNA end agrees better with TRBJ2-7. The sequence came from an adult with an advanced solid tumor such as melanoma, head and neck, liver or kidney cancer. Sequences were derived from CD4+ or CD8+ T cells sorted from blood, sampled in a trial of the OX40 agonist ivuxolimab. The CDR3 spells CASGLALLQGDSYEQYF. CDR3 sequence (DNA): TGTGCTAGTGGTTTGGCCCTCTTGCAGGGGGACTCCTACGAGCAGTACTTC.